The 10 T cell receptor beta chains given below trace back to one sample, sequenced in a study of cytomegalovirus exposure and HLA in healthy donors. TCRdb keeps only in-frame clones here, not all; method: immunoSEQ multiplex PCR. The table shows 200,000 to 300,000 clones, with around nine tenths occurring only once. Sequencing was carried out using PBMCs. These receptors were obtained from a young man in good health and CMV-seronegative.

To note about this clone: A read error may produce the germline difference seen at one junction end. This chain uses TRBV10-3 with TRBJ2-3; 9 nucleotides align to TRBD2. The V gene's germline CDR1 is ENHRY and CDR2 SYGVKD. This CDR3 contains 13 residues. The CDR3 DNA follows: TGTGCCACCGCCGGGACTAGCAGAGATACGCAGTATTTT. Residues: CATAGTSRDTQYF.

The rearrangement uses TRBV15 and TRBJ2-1; D ambiguous. The CDR3 extends over 13 amino acids. Trimming took off 5 bases at V and 3 bases at J, with 8 bases between the two ends. The germline CDR1 and CDR2 sequences are LNHNV and YYDKDF (reference sequence). DNA of the CDR3: TGTGCCACCAGCCCGCGGATCTACAATGAGCAGTTCTTC. Residues: CATSPRIYNEQFF.

This chain links TRBV30 with TRBJ1-6; D perhaps matches TRBD1 (5 bases). The germline V gene has CDR1 GTSNPN and CDR2 SVGIG (reference sequence). This CDR3 spans 15 amino acids. V lost 8 bases to trimming and J lost 7 bases, with 21 bases between them. This chain's CDR3 is CARTGSQGTNSPLHF. The CDR3 DNA sequence: TGTGCCAGAACAGGTTCCCAAGGAACAAATTCACCCCTCCACTTT.

The chain combines TRBV9 with TRBJ1-1; TRBD1 might be the D (5 bases). Trimming took 0 bases from V and 1 from J, leaving 7 bases between them. CDR1 is SGDLS, CDR2 YYNGEE, per germline. The CDR3 runs to 14 residues. CDR3 loop: CASSVAGGNTEAFF. DNA for the CDR3: TGTGCCAGCAGCGTAGCGGGGGGGAACACTGAAGCTTTCTTT.

The rearrangement joins TRBV6-5 to TRBJ1-4; D is ambiguous. Germline V CDR1 and CDR2: MNHEY, SVGAGI. Trimming took 4 bases from V and 3 from J, leaving 9 bases between them. CDR3 length: 14 amino acids. The CDR3 region has the DNA TGTGCCAGCAGTTTGTGGCAAGCTAATGAAAAACTGTTTTTT. Translating it yields CASSLWQANEKLFF.

The rearrangement links TRBV11-3 to TRBJ2-7, with 9 bases aligning to TRBD2. The CDR3 is 17 amino acids. In germline, CDR1 is SGHNT, CDR2 YENEEA. J gave up 3 bases and V 4 bases, and 13 bases lay outside the gene matches. The CDR3 spells CASSCSGSPRIFYEQYF. The CDR3 DNA reads TGTGCCAGCAGCTGTAGCGGGAGTCCGCGGATTTTCTACGAGCAGTACTTC.

The CDR3 nucleotides read TGTGCCAGCAGTTGGTCCAGGGTGGGCGAGCAGTACTTC. Amino acids: CASSWSRVGEQYF. This chain links TRBV27 with TRBJ2-7; a possible D gene is TRBD1 (5 bases). The germline CDR1 and CDR2 sequences are MNHEY and SMNVEV (reference sequence). This CDR3 is 13 amino acids long. V lost 4 bases and J lost 6, with 13 bases in between.

CDR3 in DNA: TGCGCCAGCAGCTACCGCTGGGGGGGTCTCACTGAAGCTTTCTTT. Encoded protein: CASSYRWGGLTEAFF. The chain uses TRBV5-1 and TRBJ1-1, with D possibly matching TRBD1 (5 bases). The CDR3 extends over 15 amino acids. Germline V lookup: CDR1 SGHRS, CDR2 YFSETQ. V shed 3 bases and J shed 4 bases, with 16 bases lying between them. Complete variable domain (other parts from reference TRBV5-1 and TRBJ1-1): KAGVTQTPRYLIKTRGQQVTLSCSPISGHRSVSWYQQTPGQGLQFLFEYFSETQRNKGNFPGRFSGRQFSNSRSEMNVSTLELGDSALYLCASSYRWGGLTEAFFGQGTRLTVV.

The genes are TRBV28 and TRBJ2-7; 10 nucleotides match TRBD1. The V segment lost 11 bases and the J segment 3 bases; nucleotides outside the gene matches: 4. The germline V gene encodes CDR1 MDHEN and CDR2 SYDVKM. CDR3 size: 12 residues. CDR3 amino acids: CAGGQGGYEQYF. CDR3 in DNA: TGTGCCGGAGGACAGGGGGGCTACGAGCAGTACTTC.

This chain uses TRBV15 with TRBJ2-2; no clear D. V was cut by 3 bases and J by 5 bases, with 7 bases left in between. This CDR3 region has 13 residues. Germline CDR1 reads LNHNV; CDR2 reads YYDKDF (reference sequence). The CDR3 spells CATSRPGTGELFF. The CDR3 coding sequence is TGTGCCACCAGCAGGCCGGGTACCGGGGAGCTGTTTTTT. The whole variable domain, remainder taken from reference TRBV15 and TRBJ2-2, is DAMVIQNPRYQVTQFGKPVTLSCSQTLNHNVMYWYQQKSSQAPKLLFHYYDKDFNNEADTPDNFQSRRPNTSFCFLDIRSPGLGDTAMYLCATSRPGTGELFFGEGSRLTVL.